The clone carrying this T cell receptor (beta chain) was seen more than once but under ten times. The antigen is not known. The source of the sample is a study of identical twins. Findings and caveats of the study: For out-of-frame alpha sequences shared by twins, low generation probability was in excess. Abundant beta clonotypes from cord blood bore fewer insertions; memory repertoires lacked this pattern. Models underpredicted monozygotic twin sharing of out-of-frame TCR alpha.

Germline trimming cut 9 bases from V and 5 bases from J; bases unmatched to any gene: 19. The CDR3 contains 18 residues. Germline CDR1 is KGHDR and CDR2 is SFDVKD. Template switching supplied a universal primer site; unique molecular identifiers were carried on the cDNA. TCRdb recomputed calls from the 5' RACE reads with MiXCR, one row per CDR3 protein. Altogether about 900,000 distinct CDR3 sequences are present, 9% to 15% being singletons, with the ten largest covering around 1.6%. In addition, the sample was reused for a study of yellow fever vaccine responses in identical twins.

V is TRBV24-1 and J is TRBJ2-1, with 9 positions matching TRBD1. This receptor was obtained from a woman aged 18-30 years in good health. The specimen was PBMCs. In nucleotides, the CDR3 is TGTGCCACCTCAAGCCCTTCTGTCCCGGACAGGGGAAACAATGAGCAGTTCTTC. Encoded protein: CATSSPSVPDRGNNEQFF.